The 27 T cell receptor beta chains below all came from one sample that was sequenced in a study of blood T cells in healthy people across ages. Primers used in a second PCR of about 7 to 12 cycles were a sample-barcoded 5' primer and a J-beta primer mix. TCRdb reprocessed the 5' RACE reads with MiXCR, giving one entry per CDR3 protein. The table records around 580,000 distinct CDR3 sequences, 47% of them present only once. Sequences were obtained from blood. Source of these receptors: an elderly man in good health.

This clonotype was detected only a few times. The CDR3 DNA is TGCAGTGCTAGAGATCTCCACGAGCAGTACTTC. This gives the protein CSARDLHEQYF. The V and J genes are TRBV20-1 and TRBJ2-7; unclear D gene. The CDR3 is 11 amino acids. CDR1 DFQATT and CDR2 SNEGSKA come from the germline V gene (reference sequence). V shed 0 bases and J shed 5 bases, with 5 bases lying between them.

This clonotype was counted between two and nine times. CDR3 DNA sequence: TGTGCCAGCAGCGCCACAGGGGGTAAAGACATTCAGTACTTC. Its translation: CASSATGGKDIQYF. The gene calls are TRBV7-3 and TRBJ2-4; 8 bases fit TRBD1. V lost 5 bases and J lost 8; bases outside the gene matches: 8. CDR3 length: 14 amino acids. Germline loops: CDR1 SGHTA, CDR2 FQGTGA.

This chain links TRBV30 with TRBJ2-7; 8 nucleotides agree with TRBD1. V lost 5 bases to trimming and J lost 2 bases; unmatched junction nucleotides: 8. The germline gives CDR1 GTSNPN, CDR2 SVGIG (reference sequence). This CDR3 comprises 14 residues. The CDR3 DNA follows: TGTGCCTGGGAGCCTGACAGGGGTGCCTACGAGCAGTACTTC. Protein: CAWEPDRGAYEQYF.

The chain is built from TRBV7-2 and TRBJ2-3; TRBD2 matches at 7 bases. Germline CDR1 SGHTA, CDR2 FQGNSA. Germline trimming cut 3 bases from V and 1 base from J; bases unmatched to any gene: 7. CDR3 size: 16 residues. The DNA for the CDR3 is TGTGCCAGCAGCTTCGGGGGGAGGGTTGGCACAGATACGCAGTATTTT. As protein: CASSFGGRVGTDTQYF.

This sequence joins TRBV27 and TRBJ2-7; 9 bases agree with TRBD2. Germline V gene lookup returns CDR1 MNHEY and CDR2 SMNVEV (reference sequence). The V and J ends lost 8 bases and 2 bases, in that order; junction bases with no gene match: 7. This CDR3 has 14 residues. CDR3 protein: CASASGRQTYEQYF. CDR3 DNA: TGTGCCAGCGCGAGCGGGAGGCAGACCTACGAGCAGTACTTC.

The rearrangement uses TRBV7-2 and TRBJ2-7, with D possibly matching TRBD1 (5 bases). V was trimmed by 1 base and J by 7 bases, leaving 14 bases between them. Germline assignment: CDR1 SGHTA and CDR2 FQGNSA. CDR3 size: 14 residues. In nucleotides, the CDR3 is TGTGCCAGCAGCTTAGAACAGGCGGTAGGTGAGCAGTACTTC. Its protein is CASSLEQAVGEQYF.

The V and J genes are TRBV7-2 and TRBJ1-1; 7 bases fit TRBD1. The trim removed 1 base at V and 5 bases at J, leaving 10 bases unmatched. Per the germline V gene, CDR1 is SGHTA and CDR2 is FQGNSA. The CDR3 covers 16 residues. In DNA form, the CDR3 reads TGTGCCAGCAGCTTAGGACTACAGGGGCGTCGGACTGAAGCTTTCTTT. It is translated as CASSLGLQGRRTEAFF.

V gene TRBV5-1 combines with J gene TRBJ2-3; 9 bases align to TRBD1. The CDR3 spans 15 residues. Looked up from germline, CDR1 is SGHRS and CDR2 is YFSETQ. V trimming: 4 bases; J trimming: 6 bases; junction bases outside the gene matches: 9. As DNA, the CDR3 is TGCGCCAGCAGCCTGACAGGGGGGACAGAGGATACGCAGTATTTT. Translated, it gives CASSLTGGTEDTQYF. Full variable domain (outside the CDR3, taken from reference TRBV5-1 and TRBJ2-3): KAGVTQTPRYLIKTRGQQVTLSCSPISGHRSVSWYQQTPGQGLQFLFEYFSETQRNKGNFPGRFSGRQFSNSRSEMNVSTLELGDSALYLCASSLTGGTEDTQYFGPGTRLTVL.

As concerns this clonotype: Germline is not matched at one junction end, which may reflect a read error. The genes are TRBV18 and TRBJ1-6; D unclear. The CDR3 has 13 residues. Germline assignment: CDR1 KGHSH and CDR2 LQKENI. CDR3 protein: CASSPQYNSPLHF. The DNA of the CDR3 is TGTGCCAGCTCACCACAGTATAATTCACCTCTCCACTTT.

The rearrangement joins TRBV7-9 to TRBJ1-1; the D gene is possibly TRBD1 (5 bases). The V end lost 10 bases, the J end lost 11 bases, and 11 bases lay between the germline ends. Germline V gene data show CDR1 as SEHNR and CDR2 as FQNEAQ (reference sequence). CDR3 length: 9 residues. The CDR3 spells CANPGRAFF. The CDR3, as DNA: TGTGCCAACCCAGGGCGGGCTTTCTTT.

This clonotype was detected ten times or more. The chain joins TRBV29-1 to TRBJ2-1; TRBD1 matches 7 bases. The CDR3 length is 12 residues. V lost 4 bases and J lost 5; bases outside the gene matches: 2. Germline V CDR1 and CDR2: SQVTM, ANQGSEA. In nucleotides, the CDR3 is TGCAGCGTTGGACAGGGTCACAATGAGCAGTTCTTC. Protein product: CSVGQGHNEQFF.

This clonotype has just a few counts. V gene TRBV24-1 combines with J gene TRBJ2-3, with TRBD2 matching over 7 bases. Unmatched junction bases numbered 6, after V lost 1 base and J lost 3 bases. This CDR3 region has 16 residues. CDR1 is KGHDR, CDR2 SFDVKD, per germline. CDR3 sequence (DNA): TGTGCCACCAGTGATTTCAGCGGGATCAGTACAGATACGCAGTATTTT. Residues: CATSDFSGISTDTQYF.

This clonotype was picked up many times. This chain links TRBV20-1 with TRBJ2-7; D unclear. The germline V gene has CDR1 DFQATT and CDR2 SNEGSKA (reference sequence). V was shortened by 3 bases and J by 0 bases, with 9 bases between the two germline ends. CDR3 length: 13 residues. CDR3 sequence reads: CSASRTASYEQYF. The CDR3 DNA sequence: TGCAGTGCTAGTCGGACGGCCTCCTACGAGCAGTACTTC.

The chain's CDR3 is CASSTGLAGSSDTQYF. For the CDR3, the DNA is TGCGCCAGCAGCACGGGACTAGCGGGATCTTCGGATACGCAGTATTTT. The chain uses TRBV5-1 and TRBJ2-3, with 13 bases that match TRBD2. Germline CDR1 and CDR2: SGHRS and YFSETQ. The trim removed 4 bases at V and 6 bases at J, leaving 8 bases unmatched. The CDR3 covers 16 residues.

This clonotype appeared many times. This chain links TRBV6-5 with TRBJ1-5; no reliable D call. The germline CDR1 and CDR2 sequences are MNHEY and SVGAGI. CDR3 length equals 13 residues. Trimming stripped 8 bases from V and 4 bases from J, with 12 bases between. CDR3 DNA sequence: TGTGCCAGCCGGGGAGGAGGGAATCAGCCCCAGCATTTT. As protein: CASRGGGNQPQHF.

The genes are TRBV12-3 or TRBV12-4 and TRBJ2-7; D uncertain. The DNA end is more similar to TRBJ2-5, so the J call may be wrong. The CDR3 is made up of 11 amino acids. CDR3: CASRRAETQYF. CDR3 DNA sequence: TGTGCCAGCAGACGAGCGGAGACCCAGTACTTC.

This clonotype was detected a few times. This chain connects TRBV29-1 to TRBJ2-7, with TRBD2 identical over 11 bases. With 4 bases clipped from V and 1 base from J, the junction kept 6 bases outside the gene matches. The CDR3 runs to 15 residues. CDR1 is SQVTM and CDR2 is ANQGSEA in the germline V gene. The CDR3: CSVGAGTSGSYEQYF. The DNA for the CDR3 is TGCAGCGTTGGTGCCGGGACTAGCGGTTCCTACGAGCAGTACTTC.

To note about this clonotype: A read error may produce the germline difference seen at one junction end. The chain links TRBV3-1 to TRBJ1-2; TRBD1 is a possible D gene (5 bases). CDR1 is LGHDT and CDR2 is YNNKEL in the germline V gene (reference sequence). CDR3 length: 15 amino acids. In nucleotides, the CDR3 is TGTGCCAGCGGCCAAATCGACAGTGGGAGATCTGGCTACACCTTC. This encodes CASGQIDSGRSGYTF.

The rearrangement links TRBV24-1 to TRBJ2-1; no definite D call. This CDR3 is built from 12 residues. The V end lost 4 bases, the J end lost 8 bases, and 8 bases lay between the germline ends. Per germline, CDR1 KGHDR and CDR2 SFDVKD. The CDR3 nucleotides read TGTGCCACCAGTGAAAATGGTGATGAGCAGTTCTTC. This sequence encodes CATSENGDEQFF.

The chain combines TRBV30 with TRBJ2-3; 7 bases match TRBD2. V lost 6 bases, J lost 2 bases, and 5 bases stayed unmatched. CDR3 length: 13 residues. From germline, CDR1 is GTSNPN and CDR2 SVGIG (reference sequence). The CDR3 nucleotides read TGTGCCTGCGCGGGACTACCCACAGATACGCAGTATTTT. This encodes CACAGLPTDTQYF.

This chain joins TRBV7-9 and TRBJ2-6, with a tentative D call TRBD2 (6 bases). CDR3 length: 18 residues. V was pared by 0 bases and J by 0 bases, with 12 bases between. CDR1 is SEHNR, CDR2 FQNEAQ, per germline (reference sequence). The CDR3 here is CASSLAGLPRSGANVLTF. In DNA, the CDR3 is TGTGCCAGCAGCTTAGCGGGACTGCCCCGCTCTGGGGCCAACGTCCTGACTTTC.

This clonotype has ten or more counts. The genes are TRBV6-6 and TRBJ2-5; D perhaps matches TRBD1 (5 bases). CDR3 size: 14 residues. In germline, CDR1 is MNHNY, CDR2 SVGAGI (reference sequence). The V end was cut by 4 bases, the J end by 5 bases, with 14 bases between. The CDR3 loop reads CASSLMGRMETQYF. CDR3 sequence (DNA): TGTGCCAGCAGTTTGATGGGGCGAATGGAGACCCAGTACTTC.

The J gene is TRBJ2-4, the V gene TRBV12-3 or TRBV12-4, with 8 bases matching TRBD1. Gene TRBJ2-7 matches the end of the DNA better, so the J call may be wrong. This CDR3 region has 17 residues. CDR3 sequence: CASRYGQGAARGYEQYF. CDR3 in DNA: TGTGCCAGCAGATACGGACAGGGAGCCGCCCGAGGTTACGAGCAGTACTTC.

The V gene is TRBV28, the J gene TRBJ1-5; tentative D call: TRBD1 (6 bases). This CDR3 has 16 residues. Germline CDR1 MDHEN, CDR2 SYDVKM. Deletions cut 6 bases from V and 4 bases from J, with 19 bases between. The DNA of the CDR3 is TGTGCCAGCAGCCACCTCGCCGGGACATTTAATCAGCCCCAGCATTTT. Translating it yields CASSHLAGTFNQPQHF. The variable domain in full, completed from reference TRBV28 and TRBJ1-5, reads DVKVTQSSRYLVKRTGEKVFLECVQDMDHENMFWYRQDPGLGLRLIYFSYDVKMKEKGDIPEGYSVSREKKERFSLILESASTNQTSMYLCASSHLAGTFNQPQHFGDGTRLSIL.

The chain carries TRBV14 and TRBJ2-1, with TRBD1 as a possible D gene (6 bases). Germline values: CDR1 SGHDN, CDR2 FVKESK. The CDR3 is made up of 16 amino acids. V lost 1 base and J 4 bases, leaving 14 bases between the germline ends. This chain's CDR3 is CASSQGVGDKYNEQFF. The DNA for the CDR3 is TGTGCCAGCAGCCAAGGGGTAGGGGACAAATACAATGAGCAGTTCTTC.

This chain joins TRBV27 and TRBJ2-2, with D hard to call. Trimming stripped 1 base from V and 5 bases from J, with 8 bases between. CDR3 size: 14 residues. Germline CDR1 reads MNHEY; CDR2 reads SMNVEV (reference sequence). The CDR3 spells CASSLFFRTGELFF. The CDR3, as DNA: TGTGCCAGCAGTTTATTTTTCCGAACCGGGGAGCTGTTTTTT.

This clonotype was found once. The chain combines TRBV20-1 with TRBJ2-1, with 7 bases that match TRBD1. V shed 6 bases, J shed 4 bases, and the junction held 6 bases outside the gene matches. The CDR3 length is 13 residues. Germline assignment: CDR1 DFQATT and CDR2 SNEGSKA (reference sequence). The CDR3: CSARGQIYNEQFF. CDR3 bases: TGCAGTGCCCGGGGACAGATTTACAATGAGCAGTTCTTC.